This T cell receptor (beta chain) was documented in a study of blood T cell repertoires in COVID-19. Study background: Samples came from the United States, Italy and Spain, spanning acute and convalescent COVID-19. PBMCs, B-cell-depleted T cells, or T cells were the source of the cDNA or gDNA that made up the material.

This clone was picked up one time. Other DNA sequences of this sample code for an identical CDR3. Methods used by the authors: Amplifying reference gene primers gave estimates of nucleated cell counts. TCRdb keeps only in-frame clones here, not all; method: immunoSEQ multiplex PCR. That table is the source of V, J and clone size, and D and trimming were worked out from the DNA. This sample has nearly 350,000 clones; around 83% occur once, and the top ten carry around 3%. Per the germline V gene, CDR1 is MNHEY and CDR2 is SMNVEV (reference sequence). This CDR3 region has 14 residues. With 6 bases clipped from V and 2 bases from J, the junction kept 3 bases outside the gene matches.

Sequenced material: peripheral blood. V usage is TRBV27 and J usage is TRBJ1-3; TRBD1 agrees at 8 bases. This sequence originates from a man aged 25-45 years with active or convalescent COVID-19. The CDR3 nucleotides read TGTGCCAGCAGCCTCAGGGGGCCTGGAAACACCATATATTTT. Its protein product is CASSLRGPGNTIYF.